The rows below give T cell receptor beta chains drawn from one sample of a study of T cell changes during pregnancy in multiple sclerosis. The method was immunoSEQ multiplex PCR; TCRdb's version includes in-frame clones alone and lacks a portion of them. The sample contains approximately 94,000 clones, roughly 90% of which appear only once. Sequences were derived from peripheral blood, sampled after pregnancy. These receptors all come from a female donor with multiple sclerosis, enrolled in a pregnancy study. Both conserved end residues are part of each CDR3. The D gene is left open where the match is weak. A clone size is listed for some rows: how often the clone was seen (once, few, many), or a class if it is expanded.

DNA: TGTGCCAGCAGTCCCGCGACAGGGTTCATCTATGGCTACACCTTC; CDR3: CASSPATGFIYGYTF; size: -; J: TRBJ1-2; V: TRBV28; D: TRBD1
DNA: TGTGCCTGGAGTTCCTTGGACAGGAGTAACACAGATACGCAGTATTTT; CDR3: CAWSSLDRSNTDTQYF; size: -; J: TRBJ2-3; V: TRBV30; D: TRBD1
DNA: TGTGCCTGGAGTCAGGGACAAGAGACCCAGTACTTC; CDR3: CAWSQGQETQYF; size: -; J: TRBJ2-5; V: TRBV30; D: -
DNA: TGTGCCAGCAGCCGATACGGAGTCTCGGGTTCCTACGAGCAGTACTTC; CDR3: CASSRYGVSGSYEQYF; size: -; J: TRBJ2-7; V: TRBV4-2; D: -
DNA: TGTGCCAGCAGCTCCGGGGATCTCAACGAGCAGTACTTC; CDR3: CASSSGDLNEQYF; size: -; J: TRBJ2-7; V: TRBV5-4; D: -
DNA: TGTGCCAGCAGCTTGGAGGGGGCCTCTGGGGCCAACGTCCTGACTTTC; CDR3: CASSLEGASGANVLTF; size: -; J: TRBJ2-6; V: TRBV7-3; D: -
DNA: TGTGCCAGCAGCGTAGCACTAGCGGCTCAAGAGACCCAGTACTTC; CDR3: CASSVALAAQETQYF; size: once; J: TRBJ2-5; V: TRBV9; D: TRBD2
DNA: TGTGCCAGCAGCCTCGGACTAGCGGGAAACACCGGGGAGCTGTTTTTT; CDR3: CASSLGLAGNTGELFF; size: -; J: TRBJ2-2; V: TRBV5-6; D: TRBD2
DNA: TGTGCCAGCAGCGGTGACGGACACGGTAATTCACCCCTCCACTTT; CDR3: CASSGDGHGNSPLHF; size: once; J: TRBJ1-6; V: TRBV21-1; D: -
DNA: TGTGCCAGCAGCCAGGGGGCAGCGGGAGACAATGAGCAGTTCTTC; CDR3: CASSQGAAGDNEQFF; size: -; J: TRBJ2-1; V: TRBV4-2; D: TRBD2
DNA: TGTGCCAGCTCGCCAGGAACAATAGCGGGGGGGAGCTCCTACGAGCAGTACTTC; CDR3: CASSPGTIAGGSSYEQYF; size: -; J: TRBJ2-7; V: TRBV18; D: TRBD2
DNA: TGCGCCAGCAGCCAAGATCTTGGACAGAACTATGGCTACACCTTC; CDR3: CASSQDLGQNYGYTF; size: -; J: TRBJ1-2; V: TRBV4-1; D: -
DNA: TGTGCCAGCAGTTTAGGGGACAGGGAAGAGACCCAGTACTTC; CDR3: CASSLGDREETQYF; size: -; J: TRBJ2-5; V: TRBV28; D: TRBD1
DNA: TGTGCCAGCAGGACAGTTGGTAGCGGGGGGAATACGCAGTATTTT; CDR3: CASRTVGSGGNTQYF; size: few; J: TRBJ2-3; V: TRBV5-4; D: TRBD2
DNA: TGCGCCAGCAGCCGAGCAGGGCCCTACGAGCAGTACTTC; CDR3: CASSRAGPYEQYF; size: -; J: TRBJ2-7; V: TRBV4-1; D: -
DNA: TGCGCCAGCAGCCACTGGGACTTCCCCCAAGAGACCCAGTACTTC; CDR3: CASSHWDFPQETQYF; size: -; J: TRBJ2-5; V: TRBV4-1; D: -
DNA: TGTGCCTGGAGAGTAAGCGGGGGGGCAGATACGCAGTATTTT; CDR3: CAWRVSGGADTQYF; size: -; J: TRBJ2-3; V: TRBV30; D: TRBD2
DNA: TGCGCCAGCAGCCAAGGAGGCGGGACTCGAGAGACCCAGTACTTC; CDR3: CASSQGGGTRETQYF; size: -; J: TRBJ2-5; V: TRBV4-1; D: -
DNA: TGTGCCAGCAGCTTGGGAGGACAGGGATATGGAGGCTACACCTTC; CDR3: CASSLGGQGYGGYTF; size: -; J: TRBJ1-2; V: TRBV5-4; D: TRBD1
DNA: TGTGCCAGCAGTGAATTAGGTGGGGGACAGTCCTACAATGAGCAGTTCTTC; CDR3: CASSELGGGQSYNEQFF; size: -; J: TRBJ2-1; V: TRBV25-1; D: TRBD1
DNA: TGCGCCAGCAGCCAAACAGGGGGCAGAGGCTATGGCTACACCTTC; CDR3: CASSQTGGRGYGYTF; size: -; J: TRBJ1-2; V: TRBV4-1; D: TRBD1
DNA: TGTGCCAGCATTAAAAGGACAGGGGGCTACGAGCAGTACTTC; CDR3: CASIKRTGGYEQYF; size: -; J: TRBJ2-7; V: TRBV27; D: TRBD1
DNA: TGTGCCAGCAGGCTATCATTACTAGCGGGAGAGACCCAGTACTTC; CDR3: CASRLSLLAGETQYF; size: -; J: TRBJ2-5; V: TRBV2; D: TRBD2
DNA: TGTGCCAGCAGCTCACAAAAACCCGGGACTAACTATGGCTACACCTTC; CDR3: CASSSQKPGTNYGYTF; size: once; J: TRBJ1-2; V: TRBV7-8; D: -
DNA: TGTGCCAGCAGGTCAGGGGGATTAGCCAAAAACATTCAGTACTTC; CDR3: CASRSGGLAKNIQYF; size: -; J: TRBJ2-4; V: TRBV6-5; D: TRBD1
DNA: TGTGCCAGCAACATCGAGGAGATCAAACTCAACGAGCAGTACTTC; CDR3: CASNIEEIKLNEQYF; size: once; J: TRBJ2-7; V: TRBV6-5; D: -
DNA: TGTGCCAGCAGCTCCCAGACTAGCGGGTTCTCCTACGAGCAGTACTTC; CDR3: CASSSQTSGFSYEQYF; size: -; J: TRBJ2-7; V: TRBV5-8; D: TRBD2
DNA: TGTGCCAGCAGCCCGCCGGGACAGGGGGCGTACGAGCAGTACTTC; CDR3: CASSPPGQGAYEQYF; size: -; J: TRBJ2-7; V: TRBV11-3; D: TRBD1
DNA: TGTGCCAGCAGCCCTACTTCTAGCGGGAGGAGCTCCTACGAGCAGTACTTC; CDR3: CASSPTSSGRSSYEQYF; size: -; J: TRBJ2-7; V: TRBV7-2; D: TRBD2
DNA: TGTGCCAGCAGTACTCGAGACTACGAGCAGTACTTC; CDR3: CASSTRDYEQYF; size: once; J: TRBJ2-7; V: TRBV25-1; D: -
DNA: TGTGCCAGCAGCTGGGCACAGGGAGGGGGCACTGAAGCTTTCTTT; CDR3: CASSWAQGGGTEAFF; size: -; J: TRBJ1-1; V: TRBV5-6; D: -
DNA: TGTGCCAGCAGCCGACAGGGAGAGGCAGATACGCAGTATTTT; CDR3: CASSRQGEADTQYF; size: once; J: TRBJ2-3; V: TRBV11-2; D: TRBD1
DNA: TGTGCCAGCAGTTACACCAGAACAGGGGGCCAAGAGACCCAGTACTTC; CDR3: CASSYTRTGGQETQYF; size: once; J: TRBJ2-5; V: TRBV6-5; D: TRBD1
DNA: TGTGCCAGCAGCCACTCCTACGAGCAGTACTTC; CDR3: CASSHSYEQYF; size: -; J: TRBJ2-7; V: TRBV7-2; D: -
DNA: TGCGCCAGCAGCCAATACAGAGACTACGAGCAGTACTTC; CDR3: CASSQYRDYEQYF; size: -; J: TRBJ2-7; V: TRBV4-3; D: -
DNA: TGTGCCAGCAGTTTGTCGGGACAGGGCTATGGCTACACCTTC; CDR3: CASSLSGQGYGYTF; size: -; J: TRBJ1-2; V: TRBV28; D: TRBD1
DNA: TGCGCCAGCAGCCAAGCGAGGGCCCCTGCGAACACTGAAGCTTTCTTT; CDR3: CASSQARAPANTEAFF; size: -; J: TRBJ1-1; V: TRBV5-1; D: -
DNA: TGTGCCAGCAGCGTAACCGGGGGTACCGGGGCCAACGTCCTGACTTTC; CDR3: CASSVTGGTGANVLTF; size: -; J: TRBJ2-6; V: TRBV9; D: -
DNA: TGTGCTAGCAGGATACAGATGCAGTCTGATGGCAATCAGCCCCAGCATTTT; CDR3: CASRIQMQSDGNQPQHF; size: once; J: TRBJ1-5; V: TRBV7-7; D: -